The 26 T cell receptor beta chains given below trace back to one sample, sequenced in a study of T cells in Graves' hyperthyroidism and ophthalmopathy. Template material for amplifying TCR beta CDR3 regions consisted of RNA transcripts. When the TCR CDR3 underwent first-round RT-PCR, the HTBI primer set was used. MiXCR, run by TCRdb on the multiplex PCR reads, gives a single entry per CDR3 protein. The table lists hundreds of thousands of distinct CDR3 sequences, around 15% of them singletons, with around 4% in the top ten. The source material was blood. The receptors shown here come from a woman aged 30 to 39 with Graves' hyperthyroidism.

For the CDR3, the DNA is TGTGCCTGGAGCCCATGGACAGGGAATCAGCCCCAGCATTTT. It encodes CAWSPWTGNQPQHF. The chain combines TRBV30 with TRBJ1-5, with 8 positions matching TRBD1. The CDR3 sequence is 14 residues long. Germline V lookup: CDR1 GTSNPN, CDR2 SVGIG (reference sequence). Germline trimming cut 3 bases from V and 4 bases from J; bases unmatched to any gene: 5.

This clonotype was seen many times. The V call is TRBV2, the J call TRBJ2-1, with TRBD2 matching over 10 bases. Trimming removed 9 bases from V and 7 bases from J; junction bases left unmatched: 12. This CDR3 comprises 15 residues. Germline CDR1 and CDR2: SNHLY and FYNNEI. CDR3 nucleotide sequence: TGTGCCAGAAGCTACAGCGGGAGGGCCTGGAATGAGCAGTTCTTC. Residues: CARSYSGRAWNEQFF.

This clonotype was observed at least ten times. The chain has TRBV20-1 and TRBJ2-7, with TRBD2 matching 12 bases. V was pared by 6 bases and J by 6 bases, with 9 bases of the junction left unmatched. This CDR3 comprises 14 residues. Germline V lookup: CDR1 DFQATT, CDR2 SNEGSKA (reference sequence). The CDR3 DNA follows: TGCAGTGCAACGGGACTAGCGGGCCGTTTCGAGCAGTACTTC. This gives the protein CSATGLAGRFEQYF.

The V call is TRBV6-1, the J call TRBJ1-1; unclear D gene. The germline gives CDR1 MNHNS, CDR2 SASEGT. This CDR3 has 14 amino acids. V was pared by 2 bases and J by 2 bases, with 9 bases between. The CDR3 DNA follows: TGTGCCAGCAGTGAATGGGCCGCCAACACTGAAGCTTTCTTT. Translation gives CASSEWAANTEAFF.

This clonotype was found once. Being one base from a much bigger clone, this may be a read error. The gene calls are TRBV18 and TRBJ2-5; D gene unclear. Deletions cut 3 bases from V and 5 bases from J, with 13 bases between. The CDR3 has 14 amino acids. Germline V gene lookup returns CDR1 KGHSH and CDR2 LQKENI. CDR3 residues: CASSPGQVQETQYF. In nucleotides, the CDR3 is TGTGCCAGCTCACCGGGCCAGGTTCAGGAGACCCAGTACTTC.

This clonotype was recorded at least ten times. This rearrangement joins TRBV7-2 to TRBJ1-6; D unresolved. Germline V gene data show CDR1 as SGHTA and CDR2 as FQGNSA. CDR3 size: 16 residues. V lost 2 bases and J lost 5, with 13 bases in between. This CDR3 reads CASSLSYRPDNSPLHF. CDR3 sequence (DNA): TGTGCCAGCAGCTTATCTTACAGACCCGATAATTCACCCCTCCACTTT.

A word on this clonotype: The junction and the germline gene differ at one end; a read error may be behind it. V and J are TRBV3-1 and TRBJ1-1; no clear D. Germline assignment: CDR1 LGHDT and CDR2 YNNKEL (reference sequence). This CDR3 region has 13 residues. In DNA, the CDR3 is TGTGCCAGCAGCCAAGGTCTGAACACTGAAGCTCTCTTT. Amino acids: CASSQGLNTEALF.

There are many counts of this clonotype. The chain is built from TRBV12-3 or TRBV12-4 and TRBJ1-1; D remains ambiguous. The CDR3 spans 15 residues. The germline V and J ends were trimmed by 2 bases and 0 bases, with 10 bases remaining between them. CDR3 sequence reads: CASSLHGAMNTEAFF. CDR3 bases: TGTGCCAGCAGTTTACACGGCGCAATGAACACTGAAGCTTTCTTT.

This clonotype showed up many times. The DNA of the CDR3 is TGTGCCAGCAGCCTCCAGGACACCCAAGCTTTCTTT. It is translated as CASSLQDTQAFF. The rearrangement joins TRBV7-9 to TRBJ1-1; TRBD1 might be the D (5 bases). The V end lost 5 bases, the J end lost 9 bases, and 13 bases lay between the germline ends. CDR3 length: 12 residues. CDR1 is SEHNR, CDR2 FQNEAQ, per germline (reference sequence).

Only a few counts were recorded for this clonotype. The V and J genes are TRBV29-1 and TRBJ2-3; 7 bases align to TRBD1. V gave up 0 bases and J gave up 2 bases; unmatched junction bases: 5. The CDR3 spans 15 residues. CDR1 is SQVTM and CDR2 is ANQGSEA in the germline V gene. This CDR3 reads CSVEDPGQYTDTQYF. The CDR3 DNA reads TGCAGCGTTGAAGATCCGGGACAGTACACAGATACGCAGTATTTT.

This chain connects TRBV10-3 to TRBJ1-5, with no clear D. The V end was cut by 4 bases, the J end by 6 bases, with 10 bases between. Germline V gives CDR1 ENHRY, CDR2 SYGVKD. The CDR3 loop spans 13 amino acids. CDR3: CAISGKLAQPQHF. The CDR3 nucleotides read TGTGCCATCAGTGGGAAACTCGCTCAGCCCCAGCATTTT.

V is TRBV5-1 and J is TRBJ1-2, with a weak D call TRBD1 (6 bases). Germline CDR1 SGHRS, CDR2 YFSETQ. The germline V and J ends were trimmed by 6 bases and 2 bases, with 14 bases remaining between them. This CDR3 comprises 14 residues. The CDR3 sequence: CASKPLTGNYGYTF. CDR3 sequence (DNA): TGCGCCAGCAAACCCTTGACAGGAAACTATGGCTACACCTTC.

This clonotype was counted ten times or more. The V call is TRBV7-2, the J call TRBJ2-3; D remains unclear. Germline loops: CDR1 SGHTA, CDR2 FQGNSA. Trimming shortened V by 3 bases and J by 2 bases, and 9 bases separated the two germline ends. This CDR3 contains 14 residues. CDR3 sequence (DNA): TGTGCCAGCAGCTTGCTACTTGCCACAGATACGCAGTATTTT. Translated: CASSLLLATDTQYF.

The rearrangement uses TRBV5-1 and TRBJ2-2; 11 positions agree with TRBD1. V shed 1 base, J shed 7 bases, and the junction held 3 bases outside the gene matches. The length of the CDR3 is 15 residues. Germline V gives CDR1 SGHRS, CDR2 YFSETQ. In DNA, the CDR3 is TGCGCCAGCAGCTTGAGGACAGGGGGCGACGGGGAGCTGTTTTTT. Translating gives CASSLRTGGDGELFF.

Ten or more counts support this clonotype. The chain uses TRBV2 and TRBJ1-2; D is unclear. This CDR3 region has 12 residues. V shed 4 bases and J shed 8 bases, with 11 bases lying between them. CDR1 and CDR2 from the germline V gene are SNHLY and FYNNEI. The CDR3 DNA sequence: TGTGCCAGCAGTGTTGTCGACGGGGGCTACACCTTC. Its protein is CASSVVDGGYTF.

This clonotype was seen ten or more times. V gene TRBV18 combines with J gene TRBJ1-1; D gene unclear. The germline gives CDR1 KGHSH, CDR2 LQKENI. CDR3 length equals 13 residues. V shed 8 bases and J shed 3 bases, with 13 bases lying between them. The CDR3: CASLELGDTEAFF. The CDR3 DNA reads as TGTGCCAGCCTAGAACTGGGTGACACTGAAGCTTTCTTT.

The J gene is TRBJ2-3, the V gene TRBV4-3, with D possibly being TRBD2 (6 bases). The CDR3 is made up of 17 amino acids. V lost 3 bases, J lost 2 bases, and 18 bases lay in between. Germline V gene lookup returns CDR1 LGHNA and CDR2 YSLEER. CDR3 sequence reads: CASSHPPPRRDTDTQYF. CDR3 sequence (DNA): TGCGCCAGCAGCCACCCCCCGCCACGGCGGGACACAGATACGCAGTATTTT.

A few counts support this clonotype. The germline gene is not matched at one end of the junction; a read error may be the cause. The CDR3 is CATNPGINERFF. CDR3 nucleotides: TGTGCCACCAACCCCGGAATAAATGAGCGGTTCTTC. The rearrangement links TRBV18 to TRBJ2-1; D gene unclear. CDR3 length equals 12 residues. CDR1 KGHSH and CDR2 LQKENI come from the germline V gene.

Only a few counts were recorded for this clonotype. The chain has TRBV20-1 and TRBJ2-7; D is perhaps TRBD2 (5 bases). The V and J ends lost 1 base and 4 bases respectively, with 17 bases between them. CDR1 and CDR2 from the germline V gene are DFQATT and SNEGSKA (reference sequence). The CDR3 consists of 15 residues. The CDR3 sequence is CSARARLPTSYEQYF. CDR3 coding DNA: TGCAGTGCTAGAGCCCGACTACCTACTTCTTACGAGCAGTACTTC.

This clonotype turned up a few times. The V and J genes are TRBV20-1 and TRBJ2-3, with D perhaps TRBD2 (5 bases). Germline CDR1 DFQATT, CDR2 SNEGSKA (reference sequence). The length of the CDR3 is 16 residues. With 6 bases removed from V and 2 bases from J, the gap between germline ends came to 21 bases. CDR3 protein: CSADPRTGGYTDTQYF. CDR3 in DNA: TGCAGTGCGGATCCGAGGACTGGCGGGTACACAGATACGCAGTATTTT.

The chain carries TRBV5-1 and TRBJ2-2, with D unresolved. Trimming left V 0 bases short and J 4 bases short, with 10 bases between. CDR1 is SGHRS and CDR2 is YFSETQ in the germline V gene. The CDR3 sequence is 15 residues long. Here the CDR3 DNA reads TGCGCCAGCAGCTTGGCCGAATCGGTCACCGGGGAGCTGTTTTTT. Translated, it gives CASSLAESVTGELFF.

V and J are TRBV5-5 and TRBJ2-3; tentatively, D is TRBD2 (6 bases). The V and J ends lost 4 bases and 5 bases respectively, with 14 bases between them. The CDR3 runs to 14 residues. Germline CDR1 and CDR2: SGHKS and YYEKEE (reference sequence). In nucleotides, the CDR3 is TGTGCCAGCAGCCGGGGCGGGGTTGAAGATACGCAGTATTTT. This codes for CASSRGGVEDTQYF.

This clonotype was found many times. The chain is built from TRBV7-9 and TRBJ1-2, with a weak D call TRBD1 (5 bases). The CDR3 loop spans 13 amino acids. Germline V gives CDR1 SEHNR, CDR2 FQNEAQ (reference sequence). Trimming stripped 0 bases from V and 7 bases from J, with 9 bases between. The DNA of the CDR3 is TGTGCCAGCAGCTTAGCCCTCGGGGCTGGCTACACCTTC. Protein sequence: CASSLALGAGYTF.

This chain connects TRBV7-2 to TRBJ1-5; D call uncertain. Trimming cost V 1 base and J 4 bases, with 14 bases left between them. The CDR3 runs 16 residues. CDR1 is SGHTA and CDR2 is FQGNSA in the germline V gene. CDR3 loop: CASSLVADGINQPQHF. In DNA form, the CDR3 reads TGTGCCAGCAGCTTAGTGGCGGACGGGATAAATCAGCCCCAGCATTTT.

This clonotype was seen at least ten times. The V gene is TRBV18, the J gene TRBJ1-5; no firm D call. The CDR3 contains 13 residues. V lost 6 bases to trimming and J lost 5 bases, with 11 bases between them. From germline, CDR1 is KGHSH and CDR2 LQKENI. CDR3 amino acids: CASSPLRDQPQHF. Here the CDR3 DNA reads TGTGCCAGCTCGCCCCTACGGGATCAGCCCCAGCATTTT.

This clonotype was observed at least ten times. This chain uses TRBV10-3 with TRBJ2-7, with a tentative D call TRBD1 (6 bases). Trimming stripped 3 bases from V and 0 bases from J, with 9 bases between. The CDR3 runs to 14 residues. Germline-derived CDR1 and CDR2 are ENHRY and SYGVKD. Here the CDR3 DNA reads TGTGCCATCAGTGAAAGCAGGGGCTCCTACGAGCAGTACTTC. This gives the protein CAISESRGSYEQYF.